One sample yielded the 26 T cell receptor beta chains listed below, sequenced in a study of OX40 agonist ivuxolimab in advanced cancers. Generated by immunoSEQ multiplex PCR, the TCRdb table keeps only in-frame clones and is missing some. In the table there are roughly 43,000 clones, roughly 90% of which are singletons. This specimen was CD4+ or CD8+ T cells sorted from blood, taken in a trial of the OX40 agonist ivuxolimab. These receptor sequences come from an adult with an advanced solid tumor such as melanoma, head and neck, liver or kidney cancer.

V usage is TRBV11-3 and J usage is TRBJ2-5; the match to TRBD2 covers 7 bases. CDR1 and CDR2 from the germline V gene are SGHNT and YENEEA. J lost 3 bases, V lost 5 bases, and 6 bases had no gene match. The CDR3 consists of 14 residues. The CDR3 DNA follows: TGTGCCAGCAGCGGACTTGGGGGGGAAGAGACCCAGTACTTC. Protein product: CASSGLGGEETQYF. Supplemented by reference TRBV11-3 and TRBJ2-5, the full variable domain reads EAGVVQSPRYKIIEKKQPVAFWCNPISGHNTLYWYLQNLGQGPELLIRYENEEAVDDSQLPKDRFSAERLKGVDSTLKIQPAELGDSAVYLCASSGLGGEETQYFGPGTRLLVL.

The gene calls are TRBV5-4 and TRBJ2-2, with D unclear. Germline assignment: CDR1 SGHNT and CDR2 YYREEE (reference sequence). This CDR3 has 16 amino acids. V was pared by 4 bases and J by 0 bases, with 13 bases between. The CDR3 DNA reads TGTGCCAGCAGCCCGGGTCCCGACACGAACACCGGGGAGCTGTTTTTT. As protein: CASSPGPDTNTGELFF.

The J gene is TRBJ1-2, the V gene TRBV30; the D is unclear. Trimming took 0 bases from V and 2 from J, leaving 10 bases between them. The germline gives CDR1 GTSNPN, CDR2 SVGIG (reference sequence). The CDR3 covers 14 residues. This chain's CDR3 is CAWSVKVLNYGYTF. CDR3 coding DNA: TGTGCCTGGAGTGTCAAGGTGCTAAACTATGGCTACACCTTC.

The chain uses TRBV9 and TRBJ2-1, with 15 bases fitting TRBD2. CDR3 length: 15 amino acids. Germline-derived CDR1 and CDR2 are SGDLS and YYNGEE. The V and J ends lost 3 bases and 9 bases, in that order; junction bases with no gene match: 4. The CDR3 DNA reads TGTGCCAGCAGCGCAGGACTAGCGGGAGGGCCTGAGCAGTTCTTC. The encoded protein is CASSAGLAGGPEQFF.

The rearrangement links TRBV28 to TRBJ1-2, with a possible D match to TRBD1 (6 bases). The germline V and J ends were trimmed by 5 bases and 3 bases, with 10 bases remaining between them. The CDR3 runs 13 residues. Germline V gives CDR1 MDHEN, CDR2 SYDVKM. The CDR3 DNA is TGTGCCAGCAGTGATCAGGGGTACTATGGCTACACCTTC. Translation: CASSDQGYYGYTF.

The chain combines TRBV4-2 with TRBJ2-6, with D possibly matching TRBD1 (5 bases). The CDR3 length is 15 residues. The V and J ends lost 0 bases and 3 bases respectively, with 6 bases between them. CDR1 LGHNA and CDR2 YNFKEQ come from the germline V gene. In DNA form, the CDR3 reads TGTGCCAGCAGCCAAGATAGGGGTGGGGCCAACGTCCTGACTTTC. Amino acids: CASSQDRGGANVLTF.

This clone is medium-sized in the sample. This sequence joins TRBV10-1 and TRBJ2-7; TRBD1 matches at 8 bases. Trimming at V came to 6 bases and at J to 1 base, leaving 2 bases not matched to a gene. The germline V gene has CDR1 WNHNN and CDR2 SYGVQD (reference sequence). CDR3 size: 13 residues. The DNA of the CDR3 is TGCGCCAGCAGAGGACAGGGATCCTACGAGCAGTACGTC. As protein: CASRGQGSYEQYV.

CDR3 protein: CASSSKRAYSYEQYF. The CDR3 DNA is TGTGCCAGCAGCTCGAAAAGGGCCTACTCCTACGAGCAGTACTTC. The chain is built from TRBV5-6 and TRBJ2-7, with D hard to call. The CDR3 covers 15 residues. V gave up 3 bases and J gave up 0 bases, with 13 bases separating them. Germline V CDR1 and CDR2: SGHDT, YYEEEE.

The chain combines TRBV19 with TRBJ2-7; D call uncertain. CDR1 LNHDA and CDR2 SQIVND come from the germline V gene (reference sequence). This CDR3 contains 13 residues. The V and J ends lost 5 bases and 1 base respectively, with 9 bases between them. CDR3 protein: CASSPLVSYEQYF. CDR3 in DNA: TGTGCCAGTAGTCCCCTGGTTTCCTACGAGCAGTACTTC. Full variable domain (missing parts from reference TRBV19 and TRBJ2-7): DGGITQSPKYLFRKEGQNVTLSCEQNLNHDAMYWYRQDPGQGLRLIYYSQIVNDFQKGDIAEGYSVSREKKESFPLTVTSAQKNPTAFYLCASSPLVSYEQYFGPGTRLTVT.

The chain has TRBV7-2 and TRBJ2-6; D unresolved. Trimming pared 3 bases from V and 2 bases from J, leaving 2 bases between. CDR3 size: 13 residues. Looked up from germline, CDR1 is SGHTA and CDR2 is FQGNSA. This chain's CDR3 is CASSFAGANVLTF. The CDR3, as DNA: TGTGCCAGCAGCTTTGCTGGGGCCAACGTCCTGACTTTC.

This clone is medium-sized (0.01 to 0.1%) within its sample. V and J are TRBV7-6 and TRBJ1-5; D unclear. Looked up from germline, CDR1 is SGHVS and CDR2 is FNYEAQ. This CDR3 is 13 amino acids long. The ends were cut back, 1 base at V and 7 bases at J, with 8 bases in the middle. CDR3 nucleotides: TGTGCCAGCAGCTTAGGCCCTGCCCAGCCCCAGCATTTT. This codes for CASSLGPAQPQHF.

V usage is TRBV9 and J usage is TRBJ2-7, with 10 bases identical to TRBD2. CDR3 length equals 14 residues. Germline CDR1 is SGDLS and CDR2 is YYNGEE. Trimming removed 0 bases from V and 9 bases from J; junction bases left unmatched: 6. This chain's CDR3 is CASSVEAGGPPQYF. CDR3 DNA: TGTGCCAGCAGCGTAGAAGCGGGAGGGCCCCCGCAGTACTTC.

V is TRBV9 and J is TRBJ1-1; D ambiguous. Per germline, CDR1 SGDLS and CDR2 YYNGEE. V was clipped by 0 bases and J by 5 bases, with 8 bases between them. This CDR3 region has 13 residues. CDR3 coding DNA: TGTGCCAGCAGCGTAGCTGGGTCTACTGAAGCTTTCTTT. It is translated as CASSVAGSTEAFF. Variable domain in full (rest from reference TRBV9 and TRBJ1-1): DSGVTQTPKHLITATGQRVTLRCSPRSGDLSVYWYQQSLDQGLQFLIQYYNGEERAKGNILERFSAQQFPDLHSELNLSSLELGDSALYFCASSVAGSTEAFFGQGTRLTVV.

The V call is TRBV5-4, the J call TRBJ2-5; D is possibly TRBD1 or TRBD2 (5 bases each). This CDR3 spans 18 amino acids. Germline CDR1 reads SGHNT; CDR2 reads YYREEE (reference sequence). V shed 2 bases and J shed 3 bases, with 23 bases lying between them. Here the CDR3 reads CASSLPERGRGDEETQYF. For the CDR3, the DNA is TGTGCCAGCAGCTTACCGGAGAGGGGACGAGGGGACGAAGAGACCCAGTACTTC.

V usage is TRBV7-9 and J usage is TRBJ2-7; the D is unclear. The length of the CDR3 is 13 residues. Trimming removed 3 bases at V and 3 bases at J, with 9 bases between. From germline, CDR1 is SEHNR and CDR2 FQNEAQ (reference sequence). The CDR3 here is CASSFGPNYEQYV. As DNA, the CDR3 is TGTGCCAGCAGCTTCGGCCCCAACTACGAGCAGTACGTC.

Here the CDR3 reads CASSVGGDPGEKLFF. The DNA for the CDR3 is TGTGCCAGCAGCGTAGGTGGAGACCCCGGGGAAAAACTGTTTTTT. The chain uses TRBV9 and TRBJ1-4; unclear D gene. With 0 bases removed from V and 8 bases from J, the gap between germline ends came to 14 bases. The CDR3 totals 15 residues. The germline CDR1 and CDR2 sequences are SGDLS and YYNGEE. The full variable domain, completed using reference TRBV9 and TRBJ1-4, is DSGVTQTPKHLITATGQRVTLRCSPRSGDLSVYWYQQSLDQGLQFLIQYYNGEERAKGNILERFSAQQFPDLHSELNLSSLELGDSALYFCASSVGGDPGEKLFFGSGTQLSVL.

V and J are TRBV6-5 and TRBJ2-3; TRBD1 agrees at 9 bases. The CDR3 runs to 15 residues. J gave up 2 bases and V 2 bases, and 2 bases lay outside the gene matches. Germline V gives CDR1 MNHEY, CDR2 SVGAGI. The CDR3 coding sequence is TGTGCCAGCAGTTACAGGGACAGGGTCACAGATACGCAGTATTTT. Translation: CASSYRDRVTDTQYF.

With regard to this clone: The germline gene is not matched at one end of the junction; a read error may be the cause. This chain links TRBV30 with TRBJ2-1; perhaps TRBD2 as D (6 bases). The germline gives CDR1 GTSNPN, CDR2 SVGIG (reference sequence). CDR3 length: 15 residues. The CDR3 nucleotides read TGTGCCTGGAGTATAGCGGAGAGCTCCTACGATGAGCAGTTCTTC. Translating gives CAWSIAESSYDEQFF. Based on the CDR3 plus reference TRBV30 and TRBJ2-1, the full variable domain is SQTIHQWPATLVQPVGSPLSLECTVEGTSNPNLYWYRQAAGRGLQLLFYSVGIGQISSEVPQNLSASRPQDRQFILSSKKLLLSDSGFYLCAWSIAESSYDEQFFGPGTRLTVL.

A single count supports this clone. J is TRBJ1-6 and V is TRBV2; D may be TRBD1 (5 bases). Trimming took off 3 bases at V and 12 bases at J, with 18 bases between the two ends. The germline gives CDR1 SNHLY, CDR2 FYNNEI. This CDR3 region has 15 residues. CDR3 in DNA: TGTGCCAGCAGTGACCCCCCAGACAGACGAAAACCCCTCCACTTT. This codes for CASSDPPDRRKPLHF.

This chain joins TRBV29-1 and TRBJ2-1; the D gene could be TRBD1 or TRBD2 (5 bases each). Trimming removed 2 bases at V and 10 bases at J, with 24 bases between. CDR3 length: 16 amino acids. CDR1 is SQVTM and CDR2 is ANQGSEA in the germline V gene. The CDR3 DNA sequence: TGCAGCGTTGAACTACTTGGGACGAAAGGATACGGGGAGCAGTTCTTC. Protein sequence: CSVELLGTKGYGEQFF.

The CDR3 DNA reads as TGTGCCAGCAGTGGGCTGAGAGGCCCTATCGATGAGCAGTTCTTC. This translates into CASSGLRGPIDEQFF. V gene TRBV6-1 combines with J gene TRBJ2-1; D remains ambiguous. V was clipped by 4 bases and J by 8 bases, with 18 bases between them. The CDR3 is 15 residues long. Germline V gene sequence: CDR1 MNHNS, CDR2 SASEGT.

The rearrangement links TRBV27 to TRBJ1-1, with 7 bases identical to TRBD1. Trimming took 3 bases from V and 0 from J; bases not matched to a gene: 4. Looked up from germline, CDR1 is MNHEY and CDR2 is SMNVEV (reference sequence). CDR3 length equals 15 residues. The CDR3 DNA follows: TGTGCCAGCAGTTTCCTGGACAGGATGAACACTGAAGCTTTCTTT. Translating gives CASSFLDRMNTEAFF.

The chain has TRBV11-1 and TRBJ1-1; possible D gene TRBD1, 5 bases. CDR1 is SGHAT and CDR2 is FQDESV in the germline V gene (reference sequence). V lost 5 bases and J lost 1, with 11 bases in between. This CDR3 is 14 amino acids long. As DNA, the CDR3 is TGTGCCAGCAGCCTCCGGGACCCGAACACTGAAGCTTTCTTT. Amino acids: CASSLRDPNTEAFF.

The chain carries TRBV27 and TRBJ2-2; D is uncertain. Germline lookup yields CDR1 MNHEY and CDR2 SMNVEV (reference sequence). This CDR3 is built from 15 residues. The germline V and J ends were trimmed by 2 bases and 1 base, with 8 bases remaining between them. The CDR3 loop reads CASSLGQLNTGELFF. CDR3 nucleotides: TGTGCCAGCAGTTTAGGTCAGCTGAACACCGGGGAGCTGTTTTTT.

The V and J genes are TRBV19 and TRBJ2-7, with D tentatively TRBD1 (6 bases). The CDR3 extends over 11 amino acids. V was trimmed by 10 bases and J by 3 bases, leaving 10 bases between them. Germline V gene sequence: CDR1 LNHDA, CDR2 SQIVND (reference sequence). The CDR3 sequence: CATRGFYEQYF. CDR3 sequence (DNA): TGTGCCACCAGGGGATTCTACGAGCAGTACTTC.

The chain carries TRBV27 and TRBJ2-7; D remains ambiguous. The CDR3 is 15 amino acids. Deletions cut 1 base from V and 7 bases from J, with 17 bases between. Germline CDR1 reads MNHEY; CDR2 reads SMNVEV (reference sequence). The CDR3 reads CASSLYHGSVGEQYV. The CDR3 DNA reads TGTGCCAGCAGTTTATATCACGGATCCGTGGGGGAGCAGTACGTC.